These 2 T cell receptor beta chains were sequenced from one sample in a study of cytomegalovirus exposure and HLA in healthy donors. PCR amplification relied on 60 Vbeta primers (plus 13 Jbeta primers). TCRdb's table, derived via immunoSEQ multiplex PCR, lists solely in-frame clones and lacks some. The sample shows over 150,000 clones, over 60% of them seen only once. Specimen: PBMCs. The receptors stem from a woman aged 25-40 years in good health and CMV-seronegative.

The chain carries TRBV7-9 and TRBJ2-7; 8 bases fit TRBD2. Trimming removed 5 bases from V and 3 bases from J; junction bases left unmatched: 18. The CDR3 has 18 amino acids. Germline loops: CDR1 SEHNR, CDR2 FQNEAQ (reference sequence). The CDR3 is CASSPTRGGAGDLYEQYF. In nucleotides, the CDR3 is TGTGCCAGCAGCCCAACACGGGGGGGCGCGGGAGACCTCTACGAGCAGTACTTC. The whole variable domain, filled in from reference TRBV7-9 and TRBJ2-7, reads DTGVSQNPRHKITKRGQNVTFRCDPISEHNRLYWYRQTLGQGPEFLTYFQNEAQLEKSRLLSDRFSAERPKGSFSTLEIQRTEQGDSAMYLCASSPTRGGAGDLYEQYFGPGTRLTVT.

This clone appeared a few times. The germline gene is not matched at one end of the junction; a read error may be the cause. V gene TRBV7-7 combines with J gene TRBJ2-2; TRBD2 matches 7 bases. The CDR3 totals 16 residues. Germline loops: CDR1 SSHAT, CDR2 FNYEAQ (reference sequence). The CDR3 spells CASSLGPAGSTGELFF. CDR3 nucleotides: TGTGCTAGCAGCTTAGGGCCAGCGGGGAGCACCGGGGAGCTGTTTTTT. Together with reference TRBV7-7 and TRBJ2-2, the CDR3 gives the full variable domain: GAGVSQSPRYKVTKRGQDVTLRCDPISSHATLYWYQQALGQGPEFLTYFNYEAQPDKSGLPSDRFSAERPEGSISTLTIQRTEQRDSAMYRCASSLGPAGSTGELFFGEGSRLTVL.